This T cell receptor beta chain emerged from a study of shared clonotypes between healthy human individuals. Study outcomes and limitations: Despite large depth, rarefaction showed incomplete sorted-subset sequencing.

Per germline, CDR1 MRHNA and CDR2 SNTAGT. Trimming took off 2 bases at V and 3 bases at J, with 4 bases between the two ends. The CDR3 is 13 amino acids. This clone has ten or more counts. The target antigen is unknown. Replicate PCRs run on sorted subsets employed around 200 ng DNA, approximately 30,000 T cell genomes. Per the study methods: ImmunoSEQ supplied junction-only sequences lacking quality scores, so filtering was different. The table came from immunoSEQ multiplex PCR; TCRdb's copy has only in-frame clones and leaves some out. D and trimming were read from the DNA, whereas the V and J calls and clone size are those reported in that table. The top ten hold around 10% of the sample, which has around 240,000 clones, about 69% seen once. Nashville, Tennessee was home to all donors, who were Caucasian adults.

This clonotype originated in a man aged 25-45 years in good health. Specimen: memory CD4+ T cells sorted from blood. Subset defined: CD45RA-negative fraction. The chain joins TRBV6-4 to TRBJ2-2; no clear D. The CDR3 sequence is CASSDRDTGELFF. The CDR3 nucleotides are TGTGCCAGCAGTGACAGGGACACCGGGGAGCTGTTTTTT.